These 20 T cell receptor beta chains came from one sample sequenced in a study of tumor-infiltrating lymphocytes in primary liver carcinoma. DNA and RNA were both co-extracted from approximately 20-30 mg of bulk tissue that had not been sorted. cDNA specific to TCR beta was made from 500 to 650 ng of total RNA, with a constant-region primer employed for priming. Three nested multiplex PCR rounds of slightly modified ARM-PCR generated TCR beta libraries. PCR rounds one and two used TRBV1-TRBV30 forward primers with a C-beta reverse primer for around 11 cycles each. From the multiplex PCR reads, TCRdb called clonotypes with MiXCR, one entry per CDR3 protein. The data contain around 100,000 distinct CDR3 sequences, around three quarters of them singletons. The sample comprised liver tumor tissue from sampling region 5. The subset is: tumor region T5, tumor centre. Every receptor here comes from a woman between 55 and 75 years old with primary liver carcinoma and hepatitis B virus infection.

This clonotype was detected many times. The chain is built from TRBV29-1 and TRBJ1-2, with TRBD1 identical over 8 bases. This CDR3 is built from 14 residues. Per germline, CDR1 SQVTM and CDR2 ANQGSEA. Trimming took 5 bases from V and 2 from J; bases not matched to a gene: 7. CDR3 DNA sequence: TGCAGCGTTCCTGACAGGGGCGTCAACTATGGCTACACCTTC. Translated: CSVPDRGVNYGYTF.

The chain carries TRBV6-1 and TRBJ1-5; D is undetermined. The germline CDR1 and CDR2 sequences are MNHNS and SASEGT. This CDR3 contains 13 residues. The V gene lost 7 bases and the J gene lost 9 bases, with 16 bases spanning the gap. CDR3 sequence reads: CASTLSGGRPQHF. CDR3 coding DNA: TGTGCCAGCACCCTCTCGGGAGGGCGGCCCCAGCATTTT.

In the case of this clonotype: Sequence at one end of the junction differs from germline and may be a read error. V usage is TRBV11-2 and J usage is TRBJ2-3, with D unclear. This CDR3 is built from 13 residues. Germline CDR1 SGHAT, CDR2 FQNNGV. CDR3 loop: CASSSDPGDAQYF. The CDR3 region has the DNA TGTGCCAGCAGCTCAGATCCAGGAGATGCGCAGTATTTT.

Comments on this clonotype: This CDR3 fails to terminate in the conserved phenylalanine or tryptophan, so it likely reflects a read error. The rearrangement links TRBV29-1 to TRBJ1-1, with D possibly TRBD1 on 5 matching bases. The CDR3 extends over 13 amino acids. Per the germline V gene, CDR1 is SQVTM and CDR2 is ANQGSEA. The V end lost 7 bases, the J end lost 4 bases, and 16 bases lay between the germline ends. Here the CDR3 reads CSARGDLSTEAFI. The CDR3 bases are TGCAGCGCCAGAGGGGATTTGAGCACTGAAGCTTTCATT.

A remark on this clonotype: The CDR3 carries no conserved terminal phenylalanine or tryptophan, so it likely arises from a read error. The chain uses TRBV30 and TRBJ2-6; weak D call: TRBD2 (5 bases). CDR1 is GTSNPN and CDR2 is SVGIG in the germline V gene (reference sequence). CDR3 length: 15 residues. The V end lost 5 bases, the J end lost 4 bases, and 15 bases lay between the germline ends. The CDR3 nucleotides read TGTGCCTGGTCTCATGGAGGATCGGGGGCCAACGTCCTGACTTCC. Translating it yields CAWSHGGSGANVLTS.

This clonotype was counted between two and nine times. The chain uses TRBV10-3 and TRBJ2-1; no firm D call. V shed 4 bases and J shed 10 bases, with 11 bases lying between them. Germline V gene lookup returns CDR1 ENHRY and CDR2 SYGVKD. The CDR3 is 12 amino acids. CDR3 sequence: CAISGPTEEQFF. Here the CDR3 DNA reads TGTGCCATCAGTGGACCGACGGAAGAGCAGTTCTTC.

The chain recombines TRBV4-2 with TRBJ1-6, with 7 bases matching TRBD1. Germline V lookup: CDR1 LGHNA, CDR2 YNFKEQ. J was trimmed by 5 bases and V by 6 bases; bases with no gene match: 7. This CDR3 has 15 residues. The CDR3 spells CASRDAGGDNSPLHF. The DNA for the CDR3 is TGTGCCAGCAGGGATGCAGGGGGAGATAATTCACCCCTCCACTTT.

To note about this clonotype: Lacking the conserved final phenylalanine or tryptophan, this CDR3 likely reflects a read error. The limits of the CDR3 on the DNA are not certain, so only TCRdb's listed CDR3 is given. The rearrangement links TRBV4-2 to TRBJ2-7; the table assigns TRBD1, which was not confirmed against the DNA. Germline CDR1 is LGHNA and CDR2 is YNFKEQ. With termini counted, the CDR3 has 15 amino acids. CDR3 region: CASSQDPRGREERYL.

This clonotype was counted once. One end of the junction does not line up with germline, which may come from a read error. This rearrangement joins TRBV5-1 to TRBJ2-2; 10 bases are a match to TRBD2. CDR3 length equals 15 residues. Germline assignment: CDR1 SGHRS and CDR2 YFSETQ. The CDR3 sequence: CASSPSGRVTGEQFF. The DNA of the CDR3 is TGCGCCAGCAGCCCCAGCGGGAGGGTTACCGGGGAGCAGTTTTTT.

Remarks on this clonotype: The conserved final phenylalanine or tryptophan is absent from the CDR3, which likely points to a read error. The chain combines TRBV6-6 with TRBJ2-7; 10 bases are a match to TRBD2. Germline CDR1 and CDR2: MNHNY and SVGAGI (reference sequence). This CDR3 is built from 13 residues. V trimming: 8 bases; J trimming: 7 bases; junction bases outside the gene matches: 8. This CDR3 reads CASCVAGGREQYL. The CDR3 DNA reads TGTGCCAGCTGTGTAGCGGGAGGTAGGGAGCAGTACTTA.

A word on this clonotype: An end of the junction does not agree with germline; a read error may underlie this. The genes are TRBV28 and TRBJ2-7; no clear D gene. This CDR3 comprises 13 residues. Germline assignment: CDR1 MDHEN and CDR2 SYDVKM. This chain's CDR3 is CASTQPPAYELYF. In DNA, the CDR3 is TGTGCCAGCACCCAACCTCCAGCCTACGAGCTGTACTTC.

The chain uses TRBV12-3 or TRBV12-4 and TRBJ2-2, with 14 positions matching TRBD2. The V and J ends lost 6 bases and 17 bases, in that order; junction bases with no gene match: 20. The CDR3 runs 17 residues. CDR3 sequence (DNA): TGTGCCAGCAGACCGGGACTAGCGGGAGTTATAGCCGGGGTGCTATTTTTT. It codes for CASRPGLAGVIAGVLFF.

This clonotype showed up many times. This chain links TRBV30 with TRBJ2-3, with a possible D match to TRBD2 (6 bases). Germline V gives CDR1 GTSNPN, CDR2 SVGIG (reference sequence). Trimming took off 3 bases at V and 2 bases at J, with 12 bases between the two ends. The CDR3 runs to 14 residues. The CDR3 DNA is TGTGCCTGGAGCTCGGGAGATTACACAGATACGCAGTATTTT. Protein product: CAWSSGDYTDTQYF.

The chain carries TRBV10-3 and TRBJ1-2, with D perhaps TRBD1 (6 bases). The CDR3 has 12 residues. CDR1 is ENHRY and CDR2 is SYGVKD in the germline V gene. Trimming removed 11 bases at V and 4 bases at J, with 14 bases between. The CDR3 coding sequence is TGTGCCGCCGCGCCGGACAGCTATGGCTACACCTTC. It encodes CAAAPDSYGYTF.

Note on this clonotype: This may arise from a read error, as a much more abundant clone is one base away. CDR3 amino acids: CASSYSGGGTQYF. CDR3 DNA sequence: TGTGCCAGCAGTTACTCGGGGGGGGGGACCCAGTACTTC. The chain carries TRBV6-6 and TRBJ2-5; 7 bases map to TRBD2. V trimming: 0 bases; J trimming: 7 bases; junction bases outside the gene matches: 2. The CDR3 consists of 13 residues. Germline CDR1 reads MNHNY; CDR2 reads SVGAGI (reference sequence).

This clonotype was seen a handful of times. The V and J genes are TRBV6-2 or TRBV6-3 and TRBJ1-6; D unclear. The V gene lost 4 bases and the J gene lost 1 base, with 5 bases spanning the gap. This CDR3 contains 14 residues. CDR1 and CDR2 (germline): MNHEY, SVGEGT. CDR3: CASSWTSYNSPLHF. The DNA for the CDR3 is TGTGCCAGCAGTTGGACGTCCTATAATTCACCCCTCCACTTT.

Comments on this clonotype: A much larger clone differs by one base, so this may be a read error. The V gene is TRBV5-5, the J gene TRBJ2-3; D unresolved. Germline lookup yields CDR1 SGHKS and CDR2 YYEKEE (reference sequence). This CDR3 contains 15 residues. CDR3 bases: TGTGCCAGCAGCTTGGTGGTGATTAGCACATATACGCAGTATTTT. Translated, it gives CASSLVVISTYTQYF.

As for this clonotype: The conserved final phenylalanine or tryptophan is absent from the CDR3, which likely points to a read error. The V call is TRBV11-2, the J call TRBJ2-6; D not certain. Germline V gene sequence: CDR1 SGHAT, CDR2 FQNNGV. V was trimmed by 0 bases and J by 4 bases, leaving 7 bases between them. The CDR3 is made up of 15 amino acids. The CDR3 sequence is CASSLEPAGANVLTS. CDR3 nucleotide sequence: TGTGCCAGCAGCTTAGAGCCGGCCGGGGCCAACGTCCTGACTTCC.

There are many counts of this clonotype. The chain recombines TRBV29-1 with TRBJ2-1, with D maybe TRBD2 (6 bases). V was pared by 5 bases and J by 8 bases, with 19 bases between. CDR1 and CDR2 from the germline V gene are SQVTM and ANQGSEA. The CDR3 has 14 residues. This CDR3 reads CSVLGGRLVDEQFF. The CDR3 nucleotides are TGCAGCGTTCTAGGTGGGAGGCTGGTTGATGAGCAGTTCTTC.

As regards this clonotype: The conserved phenylalanine or tryptophan normally closing the CDR3 is absent here, so this likely arose from a read error. The J gene is TRBJ1-6, the V gene TRBV11-2; D unclear. The germline V gene encodes CDR1 SGHAT and CDR2 FQNNGV. This CDR3 comprises 16 residues. CDR3 nucleotide sequence: TGTGCGAGCATCTTAGATCCTCGGTTTCCTAATTCACCCCTCCACTAT. Protein: CASILDPRFPNSPLHY.